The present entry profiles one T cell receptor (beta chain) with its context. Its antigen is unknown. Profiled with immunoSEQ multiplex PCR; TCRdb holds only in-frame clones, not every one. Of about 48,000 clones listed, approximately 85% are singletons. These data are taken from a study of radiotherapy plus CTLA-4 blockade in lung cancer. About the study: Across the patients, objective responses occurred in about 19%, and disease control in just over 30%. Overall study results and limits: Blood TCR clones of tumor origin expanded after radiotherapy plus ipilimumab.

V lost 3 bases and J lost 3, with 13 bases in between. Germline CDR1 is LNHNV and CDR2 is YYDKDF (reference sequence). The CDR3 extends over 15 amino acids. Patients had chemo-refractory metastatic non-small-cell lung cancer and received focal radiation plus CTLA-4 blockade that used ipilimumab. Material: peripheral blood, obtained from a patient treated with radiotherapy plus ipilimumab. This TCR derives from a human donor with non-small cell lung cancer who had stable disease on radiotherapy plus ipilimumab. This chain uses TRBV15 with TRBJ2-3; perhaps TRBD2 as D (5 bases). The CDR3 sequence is CATSSPRGATDTQYF. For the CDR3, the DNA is TGTGCCACCAGCAGCCCCCGGGGAGCGACAGATACGCAGTATTTT.